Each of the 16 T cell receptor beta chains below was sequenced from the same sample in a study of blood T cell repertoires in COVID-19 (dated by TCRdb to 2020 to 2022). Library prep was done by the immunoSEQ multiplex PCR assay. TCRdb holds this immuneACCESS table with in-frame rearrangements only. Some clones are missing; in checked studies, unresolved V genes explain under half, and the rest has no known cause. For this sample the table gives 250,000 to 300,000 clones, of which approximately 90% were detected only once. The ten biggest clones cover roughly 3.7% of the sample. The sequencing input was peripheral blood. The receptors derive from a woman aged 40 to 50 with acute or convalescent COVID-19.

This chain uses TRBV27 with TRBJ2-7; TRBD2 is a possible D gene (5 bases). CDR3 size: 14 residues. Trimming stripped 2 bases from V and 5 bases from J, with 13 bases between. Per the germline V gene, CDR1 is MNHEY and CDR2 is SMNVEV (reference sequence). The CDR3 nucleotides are TGTGCCAGCAGTTTAGGAGGTCGGATCAACGAGCAGTACGTC. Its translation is CASSLGGRINEQYV.

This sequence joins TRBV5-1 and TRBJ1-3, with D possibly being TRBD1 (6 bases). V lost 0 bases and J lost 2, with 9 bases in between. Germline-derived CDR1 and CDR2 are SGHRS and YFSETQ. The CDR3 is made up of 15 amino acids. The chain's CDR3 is CASSLEGQPGNTIYF. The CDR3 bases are TGCGCCAGCAGCTTGGAGGGACAACCTGGAAACACCATATATTTT.

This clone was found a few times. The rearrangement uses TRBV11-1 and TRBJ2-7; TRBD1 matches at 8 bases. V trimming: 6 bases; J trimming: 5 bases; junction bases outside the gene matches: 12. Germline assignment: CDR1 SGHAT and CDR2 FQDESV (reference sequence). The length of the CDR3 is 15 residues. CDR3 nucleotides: TGTGCCAGCAGTCAGACAGGGGAGTTCGGGGACGAGCAGTACGTC. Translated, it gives CASSQTGEFGDEQYV.

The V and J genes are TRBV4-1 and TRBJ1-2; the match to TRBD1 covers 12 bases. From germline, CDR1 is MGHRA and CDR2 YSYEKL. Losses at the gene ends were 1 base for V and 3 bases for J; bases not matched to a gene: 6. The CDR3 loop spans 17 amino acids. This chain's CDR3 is CASSQGGQGARDYGYTF. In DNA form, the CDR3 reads TGCGCCAGCAGCCAAGGGGGACAGGGGGCGAGGGACTATGGCTACACCTTC.

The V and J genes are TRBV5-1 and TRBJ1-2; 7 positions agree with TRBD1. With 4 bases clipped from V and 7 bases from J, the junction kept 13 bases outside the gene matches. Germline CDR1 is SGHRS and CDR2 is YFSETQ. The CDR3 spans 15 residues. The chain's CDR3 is CASSPRGQALGGYTF. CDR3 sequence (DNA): TGCGCCAGCAGCCCCCGAGGACAGGCACTGGGTGGCTACACCTTC.

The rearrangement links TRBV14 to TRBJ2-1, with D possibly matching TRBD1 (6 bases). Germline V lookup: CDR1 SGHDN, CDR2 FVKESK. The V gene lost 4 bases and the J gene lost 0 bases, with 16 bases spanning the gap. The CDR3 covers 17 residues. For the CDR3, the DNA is TGTGCCAGCAGCCCACCACGGGACATGAGCTCCTACAATGAGCAGTTCTTC. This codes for CASSPPRDMSSYNEQFF. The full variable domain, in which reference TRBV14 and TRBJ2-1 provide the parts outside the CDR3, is EAGVTQFPSHSVIEKGQTVTLRCDPISGHDNLYWYRRVMGKEIKFLLHFVKESKQDESGMPNNRFLAERTGGTYSTLKVQPAELEDSGVYFCASSPPRDMSSYNEQFFGPGTRLTVL.

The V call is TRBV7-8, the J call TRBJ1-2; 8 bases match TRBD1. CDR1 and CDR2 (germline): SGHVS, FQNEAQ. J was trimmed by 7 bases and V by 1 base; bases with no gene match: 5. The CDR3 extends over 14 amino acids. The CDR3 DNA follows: TGTGCCAGCAGCTTAGGAGCCGACAGGGGTGGCTACACCTTC. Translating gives CASSLGADRGGYTF.

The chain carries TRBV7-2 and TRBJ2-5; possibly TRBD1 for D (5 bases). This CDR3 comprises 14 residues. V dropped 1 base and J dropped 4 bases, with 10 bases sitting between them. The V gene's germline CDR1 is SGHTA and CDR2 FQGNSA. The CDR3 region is CASSLDAGSETQYF. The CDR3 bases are TGTGCCAGCAGCTTAGACGCAGGGTCAGAGACCCAGTACTTC.

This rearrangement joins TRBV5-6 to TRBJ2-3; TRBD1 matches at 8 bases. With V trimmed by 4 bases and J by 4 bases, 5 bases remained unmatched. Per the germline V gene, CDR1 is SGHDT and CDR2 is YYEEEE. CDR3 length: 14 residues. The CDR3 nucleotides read TGTGCCAGCAGCACCGGACAGGGCCCAGATACGCAGTATTTT. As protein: CASSTGQGPDTQYF.

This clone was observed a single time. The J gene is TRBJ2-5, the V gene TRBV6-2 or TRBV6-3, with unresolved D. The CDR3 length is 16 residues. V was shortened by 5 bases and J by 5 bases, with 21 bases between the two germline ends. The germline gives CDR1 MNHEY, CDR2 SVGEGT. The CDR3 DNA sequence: TGTGCCAGCAGTGACCTATCCCCTCGAGTGAGGGAGACCCAGTACTTC. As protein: CASSDLSPRVRETQYF.

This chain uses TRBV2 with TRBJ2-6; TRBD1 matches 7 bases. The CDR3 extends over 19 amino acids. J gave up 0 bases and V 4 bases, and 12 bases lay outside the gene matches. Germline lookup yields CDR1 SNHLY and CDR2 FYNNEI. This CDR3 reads CASSVLGTATVSGANVLTF. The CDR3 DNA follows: TGTGCCAGCAGTGTCCTTGGGACAGCCACTGTCTCTGGGGCCAACGTCCTGACTTTC.

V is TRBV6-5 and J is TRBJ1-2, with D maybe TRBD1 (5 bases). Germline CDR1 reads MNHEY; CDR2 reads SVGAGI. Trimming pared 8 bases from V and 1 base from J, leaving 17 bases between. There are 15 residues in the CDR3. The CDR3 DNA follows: TGTGCCAGCGGACAAGGGAGGAGACTTAACTATGGCTACACCTTC. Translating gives CASGQGRRLNYGYTF.

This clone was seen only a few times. CDR3 sequence reads: CASQPGQNNSPLHF. The CDR3 coding sequence is TGTGCCAGCCAACCGGGACAGAATAATTCACCCCTCCACTTT. The J gene is TRBJ1-6, the V gene TRBV7-9, with 7 bases that match TRBD1. The trim removed 8 bases at V and 5 bases at J, leaving 6 bases unmatched. The germline V gene encodes CDR1 SEHNR and CDR2 FQNEAQ (reference sequence). This CDR3 is 14 amino acids long.

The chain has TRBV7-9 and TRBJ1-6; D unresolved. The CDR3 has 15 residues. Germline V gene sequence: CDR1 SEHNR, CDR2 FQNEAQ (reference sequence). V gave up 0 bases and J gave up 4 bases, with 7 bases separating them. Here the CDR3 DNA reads TGTGCCAGCAGCTTAGCGGCACCGTATAATTCACCCCTCCACTTT. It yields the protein CASSLAAPYNSPLHF.

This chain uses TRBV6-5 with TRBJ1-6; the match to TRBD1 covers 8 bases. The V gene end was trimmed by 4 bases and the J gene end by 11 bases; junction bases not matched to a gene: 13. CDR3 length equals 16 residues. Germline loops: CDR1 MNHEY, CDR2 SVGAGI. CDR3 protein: CASSSETGAGVTPLHF. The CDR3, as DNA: TGTGCCAGCAGTTCAGAGACAGGGGCAGGGGTGACACCCCTCCACTTT.

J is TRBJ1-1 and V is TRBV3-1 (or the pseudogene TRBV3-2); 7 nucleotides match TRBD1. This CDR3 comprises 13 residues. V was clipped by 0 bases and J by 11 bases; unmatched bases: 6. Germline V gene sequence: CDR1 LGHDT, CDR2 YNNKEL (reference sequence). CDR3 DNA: TGTGCCAGCAGCCAAGAGGGACAGCTCGTGGCTTTCTTT. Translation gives CASSQEGQLVAFF.